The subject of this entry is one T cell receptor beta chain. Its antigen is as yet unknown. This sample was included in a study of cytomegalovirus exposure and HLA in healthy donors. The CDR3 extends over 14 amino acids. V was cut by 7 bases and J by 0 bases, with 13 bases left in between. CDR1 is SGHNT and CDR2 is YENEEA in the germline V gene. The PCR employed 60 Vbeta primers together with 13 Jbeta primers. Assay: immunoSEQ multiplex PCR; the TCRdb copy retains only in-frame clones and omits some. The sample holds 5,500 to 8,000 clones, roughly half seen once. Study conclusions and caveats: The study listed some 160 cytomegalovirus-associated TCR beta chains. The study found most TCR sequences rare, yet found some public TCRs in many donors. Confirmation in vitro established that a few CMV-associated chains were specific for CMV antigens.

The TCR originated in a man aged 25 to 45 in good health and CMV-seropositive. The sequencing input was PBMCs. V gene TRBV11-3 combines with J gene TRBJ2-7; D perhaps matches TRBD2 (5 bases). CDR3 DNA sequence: TGTGCCAGCACCCCATCACTAGTCTCCTACGAGCAGTACTTC. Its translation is CASTPSLVSYEQYF.